The clone carrying this T cell receptor (beta chain) was detected only once. This sample was included in a study of blood T cell repertoires in COVID-19. Study information: The United States, Italy and Spain supplied acute and convalescent COVID-19 samples. T cells, B-cell-depleted T cells, or PBMCs provided the cDNA or gDNA that served as material.

Methods used by the authors: Scientists estimated how many nucleated cells there were by amplifying reference gene primers. Method: immunoSEQ multiplex PCR; TCRdb's copy keeps in-frame clones and lacks some. The V and J calls and clone size come from that table; D and trimming were worked out from the DNA. The data show fewer than 150,000 clones, with 88% seen just once and 25% to 35% held by the top ten. CDR1 and CDR2 from the germline V gene are MNHEY and SVGAGI. The junction had 10 bases not matched to a gene; V was cut back by 6 bases and J by 8 bases. This CDR3 is 15 amino acids long. This clonotype was sampled from a human donor in a cohort sampled during active COVID-19. The sample taken for sequencing was peripheral blood. This chain links TRBV6-5 with TRBJ1-4; 9 bases agree with TRBD1. CDR3 bases: TGTGCCAGCAGCCTGACACAGGGGGCGAACGAAAAACTGTTTTTT. Its translation is CASSLTQGANEKLFF.